Listed below are T cell receptor beta chains from one sample, sequenced in a study of T-cell memory formation after mild COVID-19. TCRdb ran MiXCR on the 5' RACE reads and lists one entry per CDR3 protein. The table has approximately 400,000 distinct CDR3 sequences, about 20% seen once; the top ten hold 20% to 25%. Material: PBMCs or a T cell subset sorted from them (not recorded which). All receptors come from a man in his late teens or twenties who had mild COVID-19 (a few samples of this study predate the infection). Cell type and time point are not known. Both conserved end residues are part of each CDR3. A D gene is named only where the DNA matches it firmly. Clone size is shown for a subset of rows, as once, few, many or a class of expanded clone.

J	D	V	size	CDR3	DNA
TRBJ2-4	.	TRBV12-3/TRBV12-4	few	CASSARPGPGDF	TGTGCCAGCAGTGCCCGACCTGGACCTGGCGACTTC
TRBJ2-3	TRBD2	TRBV4-1	.	CASSQVALLATQNTQYF	TGCGCCAGCAGCCAAGTTGCCCTACTAGCGACGCAGAATACGCAGTATTTT
TRBJ2-1	.	TRBV5-1	few	CASSFLDEQFF	TGCGCCAGCAGCTTTTTAGATGAGCAGTTCTTC
TRBJ2-3	TRBD1	TRBV7-2	.	CASSRDRGLGNTQYF	TGTGCCAGCAGTAGGGACAGGGGGCTAGGAAATACGCAGTATTTT
TRBJ1-2	.	TRBV7-9	few	CASSSTALSGYTF	TGTGCCAGCAGCTCGACCGCGCTCTCTGGCTACACCTTC
TRBJ1-1	.	TRBV5-6	many	CASSSSMNTEAFF	.
TRBJ2-5	TRBD1	TRBV7-2	few	CASSLEHRGPEETQYF	TGTGCCAGCAGCTTAGAACACAGGGGGCCCGAAGAGACCCAGTACTTC
TRBJ1-2	.	TRBV7-2	few	CASSPLPRAGVNYGYTF	TGTGCCAGCAGCCCTTTACCACGGGCAGGGGTTAACTATGGCTACACCTTC
TRBJ2-2	.	TRBV5-1	.	CASGKGMNTGELFF	TGCGCCAGCGGTAAGGGGATGAACACCGGGGAGCTGTTTTTT
TRBJ2-1	TRBD2	TRBV12-3/TRBV12-4	once	CASSPWWTRDEQFF	TGTGCCAGCTCCCCTTGGTGGACTAGAGATGAGCAGTTCTTC
TRBJ2-3	.	TRBV11-2	.	CASSLESGLITYF	TGTGCCAGCAGCTTAGAATCCGGGCTGATAACGTATTTT
TRBJ2-3	TRBD2	TRBV11-2	.	CASSLPASGVELYF	TGTGCCAGCAGCTTACCGGCTAGCGGGGTGGAGTTGTATTTT
TRBJ2-7	.	TRBV5-1	.	CASSLAGSQEQYF	TGCGCCAGCAGCTTGGCGGGGTCACAGGAGCAGTACTTC
TRBJ1-2	TRBD1	TRBV6-2/TRBV6-3	many	CASTEPRGNYGYTF	TGTGCCAGCACCGAACCCAGGGGGAACTATGGCTACACCTTC
TRBJ2-5	.	TRBV20-1	.	CSAKWGEETQYF	TGCAGTGCGAAGTGGGGGGAAGAGACCCAGTACTTC
TRBJ2-2	.	TRBV20-1	few	CSARDPRTDTGELFF	TGCAGTGCTAGAGATCCCCGGACAGACACCGGGGAGCTGTTTTTT